Below are 3 T cell receptor beta chains sequenced from a single sample in a study of blood T cell repertoires in COVID-19. Only in-frame clones appear in the TCRdb table, and some are missing; sequencing was by immunoSEQ multiplex PCR. The sample contains more than 300,000 clones, 90% of which appear only once. Sequenced sample: PBMCs or T cells enriched from blood (not recorded which). All receptors come from a woman in her thirties who had been exposed to COVID-19.

Only a few counts were recorded for this clone. This rearrangement joins TRBV13 to TRBJ2-7; 9 positions agree with TRBD2. Trimming at V came to 5 bases and at J to 3 bases, leaving 8 bases not matched to a gene. The length of the CDR3 is 15 residues. Germline V lookup: CDR1 PRHDT, CDR2 FYEKMQ (reference sequence). CDR3 nucleotides: TGTGCCAGCAGCCATCGACTAGCGGATTACTACGAGCAGTACTTC. Protein sequence: CASSHRLADYYEQYF.

This chain links TRBV5-6 with TRBJ2-5; TRBD1 matches at 10 bases. From germline, CDR1 is SGHDT and CDR2 YYEEEE. The CDR3 length is 16 residues. V was clipped by 9 bases and J by 5 bases; unmatched bases: 16. CDR3: CATFELGQGVRETQYF. The CDR3 nucleotides read TGTGCCACCTTCGAGCTAGGACAGGGGGTTCGGGAGACCCAGTACTTC.

The chain joins TRBV14 to TRBJ2-1; 9 positions agree with TRBD1. The CDR3 covers 18 residues. V trimming: 4 bases; J trimming: 5 bases; junction bases outside the gene matches: 15. Germline values: CDR1 SGHDN, CDR2 FVKESK. CDR3 coding DNA: TGTGCCAGCAGCCTACTAATAGGACAGGGGCGGAGGGACAATGAGCAGTTCTTC. This encodes CASSLLIGQGRRDNEQFF.